This T cell receptor beta chain was identified in a study of regulatory T cells in long-lasting Graves disease. The time point was: persistent/refractory GD, antithyroid drugs over 5 years with positive TRAb. Extracted RNA from PBMCs served as the source of the TCR library. Patients came from an endocrinology department in Xi'an, China. CDR3 regions were amplified by Arm-PCR using iRepertoire HTBI primers to build TCR beta libraries. TCRdb reanalysed the multiplex PCR reads using MiXCR and keeps one entry per CDR3 protein. Here the sample spans 350,000 to 500,000 distinct CDR3 sequences, around a fifth being singletons. The length of the CDR3 is 14 residues. V was pared by 6 bases and J by 3 bases, with 14 bases between. From germline, CDR1 is LGHDT and CDR2 YNNKEL (reference sequence). Study observations and caveats: The study found lower TCR diversity in persistent Graves' patients than in newly diagnosed ones.

This clonotype was detected only a few times. Its target is not known. The specimen comprised peripheral blood mononuclear cells (PBMCs), sampled when the disease was refractory, from a patient treated with antithyroid drugs. The origin of this receptor is a female donor with Graves disease. V is TRBV3-1 and J is TRBJ2-5; unclear D gene. The CDR3 loop reads CASSPRESKETQYF. CDR3 DNA: TGTGCCAGCAGTCCTAGGGAAAGCAAAGAGACCCAGTACTTC.